This T cell receptor (beta chain) was identified in a study of prognosis after radiotherapy for stage I lung cancer. Overall study: The patient group consisted of about a dozen men and a handful of women whose ages spanned roughly 53 to 84, median 74.5 years.

Two rounds of multiplex PCR amplified TCR beta CDR3 from genomic DNA. Every TRBV and TRBJ gene had its own specific primer in first-round PCR. TCRdb re-called the multiplex PCR reads through MiXCR, storing one row per CDR3 protein. The table shows 25,000 to 30,000 distinct CDR3 sequences, with around 30% occurring only once. Findings of the study overall: Metastatic and non-metastatic patients reportedly diverged in TRBV and TRBJ gene usage.

Germline CDR1 and CDR2: DFQATT and SNEGSKA (reference sequence). V shed 3 bases and J 7 bases; nucleotides not matched to a gene: 5. The length of the CDR3 is 13 residues. This clonotype was detected many times. Its antigen is unidentified. The sequencing used PBMCs, collected before or after stereotactic body radiation therapy (not recorded which). The origin of this receptor is a donor over 45 with non-small cell lung cancer. The chain is built from TRBV20-1 and TRBJ2-3, with 9 nucleotides matching TRBD2. The CDR3 loop reads CSARKRGDHTQYF. The CDR3 DNA is TGCAGTGCTAGGAAGCGGGGGGATCATACGCAGTATTTT.